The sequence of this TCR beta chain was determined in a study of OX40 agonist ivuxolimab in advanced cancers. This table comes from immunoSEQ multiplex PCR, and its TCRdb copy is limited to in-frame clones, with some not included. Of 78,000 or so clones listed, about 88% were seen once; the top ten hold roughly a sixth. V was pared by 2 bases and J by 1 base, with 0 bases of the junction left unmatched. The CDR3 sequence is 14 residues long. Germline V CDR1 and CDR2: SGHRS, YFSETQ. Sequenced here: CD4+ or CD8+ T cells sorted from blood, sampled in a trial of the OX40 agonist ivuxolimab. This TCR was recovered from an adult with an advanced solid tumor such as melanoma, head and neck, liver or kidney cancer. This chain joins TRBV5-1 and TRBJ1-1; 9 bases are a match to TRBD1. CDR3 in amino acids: CASSLQGANTEAFF. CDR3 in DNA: TGCGCCAGCAGCTTACAGGGGGCGAACACTGAAGCTTTCTTT.